This T cell receptor (beta chain) was profiled in a study of T cell responses to AZD1222 COVID-19 vaccine. In this sample, this clone turned up once. Profiled with immunoSEQ multiplex PCR; TCRdb holds only in-frame clones, not every one. This sample carries 57,000 or so clones, over 70% of them seen once, and the ten largest clones take over 11%. With V trimmed by 1 base and J by 7 bases, 7 bases remained unmatched. The CDR3 consists of 14 residues. CDR1 GTSNPN and CDR2 SVGIG come from the germline V gene (reference sequence). Here the sequenced sample was peripheral blood, taken on day 0 of AZD1222 vaccination. The TCR was taken from an adult in good health. The chain recombines TRBV30 with TRBJ1-5; 7 nucleotides match TRBD1. This chain's CDR3 is CAWSATGSNQPQHF. In DNA, the CDR3 is TGTGCCTGGAGTGCGACAGGGTCGAACCAGCCCCAGCATTTT. The full variable domain, its missing parts supplied by reference TRBV30 and TRBJ1-5, is SQTIHQWPATLVQPVGSPLSLECTVEGTSNPNLYWYRQAAGRGLQLLFYSVGIGQISSEVPQNLSASRPQDRQFILSSKKLLLSDSGFYLCAWSATGSNQPQHFGDGTRLSIL.